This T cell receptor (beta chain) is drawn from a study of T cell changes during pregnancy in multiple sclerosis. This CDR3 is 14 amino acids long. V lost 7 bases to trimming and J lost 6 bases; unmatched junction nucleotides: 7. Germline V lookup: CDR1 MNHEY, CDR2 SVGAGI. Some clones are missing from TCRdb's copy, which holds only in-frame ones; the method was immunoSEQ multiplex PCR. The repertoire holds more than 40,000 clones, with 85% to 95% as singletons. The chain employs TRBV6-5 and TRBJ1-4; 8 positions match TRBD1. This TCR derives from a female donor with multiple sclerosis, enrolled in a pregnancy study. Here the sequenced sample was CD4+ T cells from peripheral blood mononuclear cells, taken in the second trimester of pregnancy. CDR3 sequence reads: CASTKRQGYEKLFF. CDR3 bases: TGTGCCAGCACCAAACGACAGGGGTATGAAAAACTGTTTTTT.